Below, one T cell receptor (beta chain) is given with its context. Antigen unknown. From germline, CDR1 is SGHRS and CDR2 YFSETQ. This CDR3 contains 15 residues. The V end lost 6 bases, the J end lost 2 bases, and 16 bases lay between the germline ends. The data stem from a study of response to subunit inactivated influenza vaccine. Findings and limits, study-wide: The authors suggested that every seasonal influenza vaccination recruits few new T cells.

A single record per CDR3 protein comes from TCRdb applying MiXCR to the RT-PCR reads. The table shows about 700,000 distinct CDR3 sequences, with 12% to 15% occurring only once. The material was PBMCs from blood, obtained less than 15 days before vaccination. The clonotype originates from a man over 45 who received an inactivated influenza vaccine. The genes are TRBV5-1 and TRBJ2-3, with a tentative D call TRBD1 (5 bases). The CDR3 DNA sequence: TGCGCCAGCACCCTCTGGGGCGGTAACACAGATACGCAGTATTTT. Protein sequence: CASTLWGGNTDTQYF.